This T cell receptor beta chain was identified during a study of blood T cells in healthy people across ages. Overall study results and limits: Both higher diversity and more naive CD4+ cells marked long-lived donors when set against aged donors. TCR beta diversity per million T cells fell roughly linearly with age.

Looked up from germline, CDR1 is LNHNV and CDR2 is YYDKDF (reference sequence). This CDR3 is built from 15 residues. Trimming shortened V by 3 bases and J by 4 bases, and 14 bases separated the two germline ends. Per sample, at least 5.5 micrograms of total RNA were extracted. This clonotype was seen a handful of times. The antigen is undetermined. A second about 6 to 11 cycle PCR used barcoded and J-beta primers. Tags on each cDNA molecule came from a template-switch adaptor with 12 random nucleotides. TCRdb processed the 5' RACE reads anew with MiXCR; each CDR3 protein has one entry. The sample lists approximately 800,000 distinct CDR3 sequences, roughly 50% occurring once.

The sample taken for sequencing was blood. J is TRBJ2-3 and V is TRBV15, with D possibly being TRBD1 or TRBD2 (5 bases each). This receptor was taken from an older man in good health. This CDR3 is CATSSGTADADTQYF. The CDR3 nucleotides are TGTGCCACCAGCAGCGGGACGGCGGACGCAGATACGCAGTATTTT.